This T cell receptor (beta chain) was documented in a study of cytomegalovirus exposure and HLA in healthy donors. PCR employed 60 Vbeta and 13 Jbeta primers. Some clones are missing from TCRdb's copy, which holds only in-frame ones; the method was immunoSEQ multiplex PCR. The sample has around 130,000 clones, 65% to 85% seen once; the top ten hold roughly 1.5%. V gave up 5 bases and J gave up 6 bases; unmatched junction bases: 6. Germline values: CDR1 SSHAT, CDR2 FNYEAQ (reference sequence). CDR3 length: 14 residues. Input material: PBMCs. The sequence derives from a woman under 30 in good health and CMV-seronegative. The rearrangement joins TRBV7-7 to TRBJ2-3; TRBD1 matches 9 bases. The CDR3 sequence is CASSTGTGTDTQYF. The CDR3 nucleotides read TGTGCCAGCAGCACCGGGACAGGGACCGATACGCAGTATTTT.